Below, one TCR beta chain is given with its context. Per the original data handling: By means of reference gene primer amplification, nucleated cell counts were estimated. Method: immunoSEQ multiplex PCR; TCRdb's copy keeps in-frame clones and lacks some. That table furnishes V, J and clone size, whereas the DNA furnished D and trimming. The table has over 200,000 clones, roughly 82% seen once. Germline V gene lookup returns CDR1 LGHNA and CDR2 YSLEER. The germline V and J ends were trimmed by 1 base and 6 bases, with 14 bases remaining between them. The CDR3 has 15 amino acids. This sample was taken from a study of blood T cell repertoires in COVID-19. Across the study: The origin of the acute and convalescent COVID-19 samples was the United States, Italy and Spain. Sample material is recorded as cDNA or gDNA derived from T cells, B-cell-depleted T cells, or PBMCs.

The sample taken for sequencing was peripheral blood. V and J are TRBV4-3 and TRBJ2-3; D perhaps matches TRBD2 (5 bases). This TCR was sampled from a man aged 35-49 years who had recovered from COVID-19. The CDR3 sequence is CASSQGERRMDTQYF. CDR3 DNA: TGCGCCAGCAGCCAAGGAGAAAGGAGGATGGATACGCAGTATTTT.